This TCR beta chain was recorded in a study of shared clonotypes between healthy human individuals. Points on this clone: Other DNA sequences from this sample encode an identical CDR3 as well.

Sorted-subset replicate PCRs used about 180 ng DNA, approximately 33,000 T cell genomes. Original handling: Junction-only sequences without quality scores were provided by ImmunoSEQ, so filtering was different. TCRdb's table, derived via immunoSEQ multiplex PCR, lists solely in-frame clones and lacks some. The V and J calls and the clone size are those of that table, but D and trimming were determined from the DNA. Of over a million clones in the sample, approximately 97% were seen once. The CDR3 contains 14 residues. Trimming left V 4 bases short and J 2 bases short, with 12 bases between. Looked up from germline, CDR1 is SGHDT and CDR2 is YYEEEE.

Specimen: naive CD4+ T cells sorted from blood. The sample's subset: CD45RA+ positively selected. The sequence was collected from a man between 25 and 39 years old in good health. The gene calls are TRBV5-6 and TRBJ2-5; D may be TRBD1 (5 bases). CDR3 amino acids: CASSLDSLQETQYF. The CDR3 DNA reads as TGTGCCAGCAGCCTAGACAGCTTACAAGAGACCCAGTACTTC.